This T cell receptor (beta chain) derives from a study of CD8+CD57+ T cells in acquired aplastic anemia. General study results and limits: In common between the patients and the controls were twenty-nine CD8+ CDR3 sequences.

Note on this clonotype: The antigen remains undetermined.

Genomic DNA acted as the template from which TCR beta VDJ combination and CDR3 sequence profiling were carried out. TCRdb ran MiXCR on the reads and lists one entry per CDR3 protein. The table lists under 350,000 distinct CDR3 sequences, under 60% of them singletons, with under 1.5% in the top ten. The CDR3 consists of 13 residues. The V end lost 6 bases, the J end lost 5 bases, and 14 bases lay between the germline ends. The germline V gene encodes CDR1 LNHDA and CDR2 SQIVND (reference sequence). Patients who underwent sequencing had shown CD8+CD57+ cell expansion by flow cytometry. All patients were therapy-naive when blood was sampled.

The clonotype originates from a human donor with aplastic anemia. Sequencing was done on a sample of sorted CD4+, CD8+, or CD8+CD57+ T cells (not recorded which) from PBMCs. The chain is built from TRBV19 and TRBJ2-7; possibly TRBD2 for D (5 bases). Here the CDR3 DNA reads TGTGCCAGTAGCTGGACTGGAAACAACGAGCAGTACTTC. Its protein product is CASSWTGNNEQYF.